These 2 T cell receptor beta chains came from one sample sequenced in a study of blood T cell repertoires in COVID-19. The repertoire was sequenced with immunoSEQ multiplex PCR; TCRdb's copy has only in-frame clones and lacks some. The table records about 140,000 clones, roughly 84% of them present only once. Input material: PBMCs or T cells enriched from blood (not recorded which). The receptors shown here come from a man over 45 in a cohort exposed to, infected with or recovered from COVID-19 (not recorded which).

The rearrangement uses TRBV7-7 and TRBJ2-2; 8 bases are a match to TRBD1. The V gene's germline CDR1 is SSHAT and CDR2 FNYEAQ (reference sequence). CDR3 length: 14 residues. V gave up 5 bases and J gave up 5 bases; unmatched junction bases: 4. The CDR3 here is CASSVGQVTGELFF. The CDR3 DNA reads as TGTGCCAGCAGCGTGGGACAGGTGACCGGGGAGCTGTTTTTT.

The CDR3 sequence is CASSWAGVGDTEAFF. In nucleotides, the CDR3 is TGCGCCAGCAGCTGGGCAGGGGTCGGGGACACTGAAGCTTTCTTT. The rearrangement links TRBV5-1 to TRBJ1-1; tentatively, D is TRBD1 (6 bases). Germline-derived CDR1 and CDR2 are SGHRS and YFSETQ. Trimming removed 3 bases at V and 3 bases at J, with 15 bases between. The CDR3 is 15 residues long. The whole variable domain, filled in from reference TRBV5-1 and TRBJ1-1, reads KAGVTQTPRYLIKTRGQQVTLSCSPISGHRSVSWYQQTPGQGLQFLFEYFSETQRNKGNFPGRFSGRQFSNSRSEMNVSTLELGDSALYLCASSWAGVGDTEAFFGQGTRLTVV.